Listed here are 30 T cell receptor beta chains from one sample, sequenced in a study of blood T cell repertoires in COVID-19. The data were produced by immunoSEQ multiplex PCR, yet TCRdb's version contains in-frame clones alone and is incomplete. The profile covers about 210,000 clones, with 84% appearing a single time and roughly 7.8% taken by the ten largest. Sequenced input: peripheral blood. These receptors were taken from a woman older than 75 with COVID-19, enrolled during active disease.

The rearrangement uses TRBV3-1 (or the pseudogene TRBV3-2) and TRBJ1-1, with unresolved D. CDR1 is LGHDT and CDR2 is YNNKEL in the germline V gene (reference sequence). Deletions cut 1 base from V and 4 bases from J, with 10 bases between. This CDR3 is built from 14 residues. Here the CDR3 reads CASSQAGLGTEAFF. The CDR3 bases are TGTGCCAGCAGCCAAGCGGGTCTGGGCACTGAAGCTTTCTTT.

V and J are TRBV12-3 or TRBV12-4 and TRBJ2-5; 8 bases map to TRBD1. With 6 bases clipped from V and 5 bases from J, the junction kept 5 bases outside the gene matches. This CDR3 is 13 amino acids long. The CDR3 DNA is TGTGCCAGCAGGAGGACAGGGAGGGAGACCCAGTACTTC. Its protein product is CASRRTGRETQYF.

This clone has just one count. The chain links TRBV7-2 to TRBJ2-1, with 9 positions matching TRBD2. Germline V lookup: CDR1 SGHTA, CDR2 FQGNSA. V lost 2 bases to trimming and J lost 3 bases; unmatched junction nucleotides: 2. The CDR3 length is 15 residues. CDR3 sequence (DNA): TGTGCCAGCAGCTTACTAGCGGGGCGCTACAATGAGCAGTTCTTC. Translated: CASSLLAGRYNEQFF.

This chain joins TRBV27 and TRBJ2-3; the D gene is possibly TRBD2 (6 bases). The germline gives CDR1 MNHEY, CDR2 SMNVEV (reference sequence). This CDR3 is built from 14 residues. Trimming stripped 3 bases from V and 2 bases from J, with 9 bases between. In DNA form, the CDR3 reads TGTGCCAGCAGTTTTCTAGCGACCACAGATACGCAGTATTTT. Translated, it gives CASSFLATTDTQYF.

This chain connects TRBV6-5 to TRBJ2-7; 12 nucleotides match TRBD1. With 2 bases clipped from V and 7 bases from J, the junction kept 6 bases outside the gene matches. This CDR3 is built from 15 residues. In germline, CDR1 is MNHEY, CDR2 SVGAGI. Here the CDR3 DNA reads TGTGCCAGCAGTTACACCGGGACAGGGGGCGAAGAGCAGTACTTC. It codes for CASSYTGTGGEEQYF.

The rearrangement uses TRBV4-1 and TRBJ1-2; D may be TRBD1 (6 bases). This CDR3 contains 16 residues. Germline assignment: CDR1 MGHRA and CDR2 YSYEKL. The V end was cut by 0 bases, the J end by 2 bases, with 13 bases between. CDR3 DNA sequence: TGCGCCAGCAGCCAAGAAGGACAGATTGCCAACTATGGCTACACCTTC. Translation: CASSQEGQIANYGYTF.

Concerning this clone itself: Within the sample, other DNA sequences also encode this same CDR3. V is TRBV5-1 and J is TRBJ1-1, with TRBD1 matching over 9 bases. CDR1 is SGHRS, CDR2 YFSETQ, per germline. V lost 4 bases to trimming and J lost 2 bases; unmatched junction nucleotides: 3. The CDR3 totals 14 residues. The CDR3 nucleotides read TGCGCCAGCAGCCCACAGGGGGCAAACACTGAAGCTTTCTTT. As protein: CASSPQGANTEAFF.

The V and J genes are TRBV18 and TRBJ1-2; TRBD1 aligns across 9 bases. With 6 bases clipped from V and 8 bases from J, the junction kept 7 bases outside the gene matches. The CDR3 is 13 residues long. Germline V lookup: CDR1 KGHSH, CDR2 LQKENI. This CDR3 reads CASSTGQGEGYTF. In DNA form, the CDR3 reads TGTGCCAGCTCTACGGGACAGGGAGAGGGCTACACCTTC.

V gene TRBV11-2 combines with J gene TRBJ2-7; no clear D. Per the germline V gene, CDR1 is SGHAT and CDR2 is FQNNGV. V lost 5 bases and J 3 bases, leaving 5 bases between the germline ends. The CDR3 consists of 11 residues. CDR3 nucleotides: TGTGCCAGCAGCATAAACTACGAGCAGTACTTC. Protein: CASSINYEQYF.

This chain connects TRBV11-1 to TRBJ2-5; 13 nucleotides line up with TRBD2. V dropped 2 bases and J dropped 6; count of bases not matched to a gene: 6. Germline lookup yields CDR1 SGHAT and CDR2 FQDESV (reference sequence). CDR3 length: 16 residues. The CDR3 spells CASSLTSGGAGQTQYF. The CDR3 region has the DNA TGTGCCAGCAGCTTAACTAGCGGGGGGGCAGGACAGACCCAGTACTTC.

The chain combines TRBV6-1 with TRBJ2-1, with TRBD2 matching 12 bases. Germline CDR1 reads MNHNS; CDR2 reads SASEGT. The length of the CDR3 is 18 residues. J lost 8 bases, V lost 4 bases, and 15 bases had no gene match. The CDR3 protein is CASSAPVPTSGRRDEQFF. The CDR3 DNA follows: TGTGCCAGCAGTGCCCCCGTCCCGACTAGCGGGAGACGAGATGAGCAGTTCTTC.

V and J are TRBV29-1 and TRBJ2-1; D is unresolved. The germline V and J ends were trimmed by 4 bases and 6 bases, with 7 bases remaining between them. Germline V gene sequence: CDR1 SQVTM, CDR2 ANQGSEA. This CDR3 contains 11 residues. The chain's CDR3 is CSVGQINEQFF. The CDR3 DNA reads as TGCAGCGTTGGACAAATCAATGAGCAGTTCTTC.

The gene calls are TRBV6-6 and TRBJ1-5; 8 positions match TRBD1. V gave up 6 bases and J gave up 4 bases; unmatched junction bases: 11. CDR3 length equals 16 residues. Looked up from germline, CDR1 is MNHNY and CDR2 is SVGAGI (reference sequence). CDR3 sequence: CASRPSQGGGNQPQHF. Written as DNA, the CDR3 is TGTGCCAGCAGACCCTCACAGGGGGGGGGTAATCAGCCCCAGCATTTT.

V is TRBV12-5 and J is TRBJ2-3, with D tentatively TRBD2 (5 bases). Trimming removed 5 bases at V and 5 bases at J, with 11 bases between. The CDR3 runs 13 residues. The germline CDR1 and CDR2 sequences are LGHNT and FRNRAP. The chain's CDR3 is CASGQPGGDTQYF. The CDR3 nucleotides are TGTGCTAGTGGTCAACCCGGAGGAGATACGCAGTATTTT.

As concerns this clone: The same CDR3 can be traced to other DNA sequences in this sample. The genes are TRBV9 and TRBJ1-4, with a possible D match to TRBD1 (5 bases). V was shortened by 2 bases and J by 0 bases, with 5 bases between the two germline ends. Germline V gene sequence: CDR1 SGDLS, CDR2 YYNGEE. The CDR3 totals 14 residues. The CDR3 sequence: CASSVGPTNEKLFF. The CDR3 DNA is TGTGCCAGCAGCGTGGGGCCAACTAATGAAAAACTGTTTTTT.

In this sample, this clone turned up a few times. The chain uses TRBV5-4 and TRBJ1-1, with TRBD1 matching over 10 bases. Germline values: CDR1 SGHNT, CDR2 YYREEE (reference sequence). The CDR3 has 15 amino acids. Trimming removed 4 bases from V and 4 bases from J; junction bases left unmatched: 7. For the CDR3, the DNA is TGTGCCAGCAGCCCCCGGGACAGGGGATTCACTGAAGCTTTCTTT. It codes for CASSPRDRGFTEAFF.

This clone came up once. The V and J genes are TRBV19 and TRBJ2-1; TRBD1 might be the D (6 bases). This CDR3 is built from 13 residues. The germline V gene has CDR1 LNHDA and CDR2 SQIVND (reference sequence). V lost 5 bases to trimming and J lost 9 bases, with 14 bases between them. CDR3 loop: CASSSLGASEQFF. The CDR3 region has the DNA TGTGCCAGTAGTTCCTTGGGGGCCAGTGAGCAGTTCTTC.

The gene calls are TRBV10-3 and TRBJ2-1; 10 bases match TRBD2. The V gene end was trimmed by 2 bases and the J gene end by 7 bases; junction bases not matched to a gene: 5. This CDR3 is built from 15 residues. Germline lookup yields CDR1 ENHRY and CDR2 SYGVKD. This CDR3 is CAISEPSGGRNEQFF. The CDR3 nucleotides read TGTGCCATCAGTGAGCCTAGCGGGGGTAGAAATGAGCAGTTCTTC.

CDR3 residues: CASSQASGSRIDTQYF. The CDR3 nucleotides read TGTGCCAGCAGCCAGGCTAGCGGGAGCCGCATCGATACGCAGTATTTT. V gene TRBV3-1 (or the pseudogene TRBV3-2) combines with J gene TRBJ2-3; TRBD2 matches 10 bases. The CDR3 has 16 amino acids. Germline V lookup: CDR1 LGHDT, CDR2 YNNKEL (reference sequence). The J segment lost 6 bases and the V segment lost 3 bases, leaving 9 bases of the junction unmatched.

The genes are TRBV15 and TRBJ2-7, with D unresolved. Germline V gene lookup returns CDR1 LNHNV and CDR2 YYDKDF (reference sequence). This CDR3 contains 14 residues. The V gene lost 5 bases and the J gene lost 4 bases, with 15 bases spanning the gap. The CDR3 region is CATSSSGNGYEQYF. CDR3 coding DNA: TGTGCCACCAGCTCCTCGGGTAATGGGTACGAGCAGTACTTC. Full variable domain (outside the CDR3, taken from reference TRBV15 and TRBJ2-7): DAMVIQNPRYQVTQFGKPVTLSCSQTLNHNVMYWYQQKSSQAPKLLFHYYDKDFNNEADTPDNFQSRRPNTSFCFLDIRSPGLGDTAMYLCATSSSGNGYEQYFGPGTRLTVT.

The V call is TRBV27, the J call TRBJ2-7, with unresolved D. V dropped 4 bases and J dropped 0 bases, with 13 bases sitting between them. This CDR3 is 15 amino acids long. Germline assignment: CDR1 MNHEY and CDR2 SMNVEV (reference sequence). The CDR3 nucleotides are TGTGCCAGCAGTTCACGGCAGCGCATCTCCTACGAGCAGTACTTC. Its translation is CASSSRQRISYEQYF.

V usage is TRBV5-1 and J usage is TRBJ1-3; TRBD1 is a possible D gene (6 bases). In germline, CDR1 is SGHRS, CDR2 YFSETQ. There are 13 residues in the CDR3. Between the trimmed V and J ends, which lost 7 bases and 4 bases, there was a span of 12 bases. Here the CDR3 DNA reads TGCGCCAGCGCACAGGGTGCCGGAAACACCATATATTTT. As protein: CASAQGAGNTIYF.

The chain combines TRBV19 with TRBJ1-2, with 7 nucleotides matching TRBD1. With 4 bases clipped from V and 2 bases from J, the junction kept 10 bases outside the gene matches. This CDR3 has 16 residues. Germline loops: CDR1 LNHDA, CDR2 SQIVND (reference sequence). CDR3 sequence: CASSRSSTGDNYGYTF. CDR3 DNA: TGTGCCAGTAGTAGATCGTCCACAGGGGACAACTATGGCTACACCTTC.

The V call is TRBV5-1, the J call TRBJ2-2; D perhaps matches TRBD1 (6 bases). The CDR3 has 14 residues. Per the germline V gene, CDR1 is SGHRS and CDR2 is YFSETQ. The V gene lost 3 bases and the J gene lost 4 bases, with 10 bases spanning the gap. CDR3 protein: CASSWGPSTGELFF. CDR3 nucleotide sequence: TGCGCCAGCAGCTGGGGGCCATCCACCGGGGAGCTGTTTTTT. The whole variable domain, remainder taken from reference TRBV5-1 and TRBJ2-2, is KAGVTQTPRYLIKTRGQQVTLSCSPISGHRSVSWYQQTPGQGLQFLFEYFSETQRNKGNFPGRFSGRQFSNSRSEMNVSTLELGDSALYLCASSWGPSTGELFFGEGSRLTVL.

The chain combines TRBV19 with TRBJ2-1, with TRBD2 identical over 8 bases. Looked up from germline, CDR1 is LNHDA and CDR2 is SQIVND (reference sequence). J gave up 1 base and V 7 bases, and 6 bases lay outside the gene matches. The CDR3 is made up of 15 amino acids. This chain's CDR3 is CASKKAGASYNEQFF. The CDR3 coding sequence is TGTGCCAGTAAAAAAGCGGGAGCTTCCTACAATGAGCAGTTCTTC.

V usage is TRBV7-9 and J usage is TRBJ1-1; the D is unclear. V was clipped by 5 bases and J by 8 bases, with 6 bases between them. The CDR3 is made up of 10 amino acids. Per the germline V gene, CDR1 is SEHNR and CDR2 is FQNEAQ (reference sequence). CDR3 coding DNA: TGTGCCAGCAGCCTATTGGAAGCTTTCTTT. Protein sequence: CASSLLEAFF.

This clone was recorded only once. V is TRBV7-6 and J is TRBJ1-4; 7 bases fit TRBD1. Germline V gives CDR1 SGHVS, CDR2 FNYEAQ. The CDR3 runs 17 residues. Trimming took 5 bases from V and 1 from J; bases not matched to a gene: 10. The CDR3 is CASSRQTGLGTNEKLFF. The CDR3 DNA reads TGTGCCAGCAGCCGCCAGACAGGGTTGGGAACTAATGAAAAACTGTTTTTT.

This clone has more than one count but fewer than ten. The rearrangement uses TRBV25-1 and TRBJ1-3; no clear D gene. Trimming removed 2 bases at V and 4 bases at J, with 9 bases between. CDR1 and CDR2 from the germline V gene are MGHDK and SYGVNS. This CDR3 comprises 14 residues. The CDR3 region is CASSERVAGNTIYF. The CDR3 DNA sequence: TGTGCCAGCAGTGAACGGGTGGCGGGAAACACCATATATTTT.

This chain joins TRBV5-1 and TRBJ2-1; 13 nucleotides agree with TRBD2. Trimming removed 7 bases from V and 8 bases from J; junction bases left unmatched: 12. The CDR3 totals 16 residues. The V gene's germline CDR1 is SGHRS and CDR2 YFSETQ. In nucleotides, the CDR3 is TGCGCCAGCGGGTACGGACTAGCGGGGGATTACGATGAGCAGTTCTTC. This sequence encodes CASGYGLAGDYDEQFF.

This clone was seen a few times. This rearrangement joins TRBV7-8 to TRBJ1-4; TRBD1 is a possible D gene (6 bases). V lost 6 bases, J lost 6 bases, and 20 bases lay in between. The CDR3 contains 16 residues. Per the germline V gene, CDR1 is SGHVS and CDR2 is FQNEAQ. In DNA, the CDR3 is TGTGCCAGCAGGTTTTCGGCGGGGGGCGGATATGAAAAACTGTTTTTT. It codes for CASRFSAGGGYEKLFF.